Listed below are T cell receptor beta chains from one sample, sequenced in a study of cytomegalovirus exposure and HLA in healthy donors. Libraries were prepared by immunoSEQ multiplex PCR; TCRdb keeps only in-frame clonotypes and omits some of them. The table shows about 130,000 clones, with about 80% occurring only once. The specimen was PBMCs. These receptors were collected from a boy between 2 and 10 years old in good health and CMV-seronegative. The CDR3 runs from the conserved cysteine through the conserved F or W. D genes are given only for firm matches. The size of a clone is reported for some rows only, either as once, few or many, or as a class for expanded clones.

TRBJ2-3,TRBV18,NA,TRBD2,CASSPGLAGGPADTQYF,TGTGCCAGCTCACCGGGACTAGCGGGAGGGCCCGCAGATACGCAGTATTTT
TRBJ1-1,TRBV11-3,NA,TRBD1,CASSVTGGPMNTEAFF,TGTGCCAGCAGCGTCACAGGGGGCCCAATGAACACTGAAGCTTTCTTT
TRBJ2-1,TRBV5-1,NA,NA,CASSLTLGEQFF,TGCGCCAGCAGCTTGACCCTAGGTGAGCAGTTCTTC
TRBJ2-7,TRBV10-3,NA,TRBD1,CAISEGTGFYYEQYF,TGTGCCATCAGTGAAGGGACAGGGTTTTACTACGAGCAGTACTTC
TRBJ2-2,TRBV5-1,NA,TRBD1,CASSLMGQGNSGELFF,TGCGCCAGCAGCTTGATGGGACAGGGGAACTCCGGGGAGCTGTTTTTT
TRBJ2-7,TRBV4-2,NA,NA,CASSQGGTPYEQYF,TGTGCCAGCAGCCAAGGCGGCACCCCCTACGAGCAGTACTTC
TRBJ1-2,TRBV6-5,NA,NA,CASSFGQSYGYTF,TGTGCCAGCAGCTTCGGACAGTCCTATGGCTACACCTTC
TRBJ2-7,TRBV7-6,NA,TRBD2,CASSPGIAGGLYEQYF,TGTGCCAGCAGCCCGGGGATAGCGGGGGGGCTGTACGAGCAGTACTTC
TRBJ2-1,TRBV5-1,NA,TRBD2,CASSLAPRLAVYNEQFF,TGCGCCAGCAGCCTTGCTCCCCGACTAGCGGTTTACAATGAGCAGTTCTTC
TRBJ2-1,TRBV6-4,few,TRBD2,CASSGTSGSNEQFF,TGTGCCAGCAGTGGGACTAGCGGGAGCAATGAGCAGTTCTTC
TRBJ2-1,TRBV5-1,NA,TRBD2,CASSYLGLAGVGEQFF,TGCGCCAGCAGCTATTTGGGACTAGCGGGAGTCGGTGAGCAGTTCTTC
TRBJ1-3,TRBV12-5,NA,NA,CASGKHWETSGNTIYF,TGTGCTAGTGGTAAGCATTGGGAGACCTCTGGAAACACCATATATTTT
TRBJ2-5,TRBV6-6,NA,TRBD1,CASSYPQGQFQETQYF,TGTGCCAGCAGTTACCCGCAGGGACAGTTTCAAGAGACCCAGTACTTC
TRBJ1-1,TRBV9,NA,NA,CASSVRGETEAFF,TGTGCCAGCAGCGTTAGGGGCGAGACTGAAGCTTTCTTT
TRBJ2-2,TRBV7-9,NA,TRBD1,CASSLDQDRVNTGELFF,TGTGCCAGCAGCTTGGACCAAGACAGGGTGAACACCGGGGAGCTGTTTTTT
TRBJ2-3,TRBV27,once,TRBD2,CASSLSSGFTDTQYF,TGTGCCAGCAGTTTATCTAGCGGGTTCACAGATACGCAGTATTTT
TRBJ2-7,TRBV7-9,NA,TRBD1,CASSLSPGQGAYEQYF,TGTGCCAGCAGCTTGTCCCCGGGACAGGGGGCATACGAGCAGTACTTC
TRBJ1-6,TRBV30,NA,TRBD1,CAWGQGSLGSPLHF,TGTGCCTGGGGACAGGGAAGCTTGGGTTCACCCCTCCACTTT
TRBJ1-1,TRBV7-9,NA,TRBD1,CASSLNQGAFEAFF,TGTGCCAGCAGCTTGAATCAGGGGGCCTTTGAAGCTTTCTTT
TRBJ2-3,TRBV2,NA,TRBD1,CASRSQGTPDTQYF,TGTGCCAGCAGGTCACAGGGGACACCCGATACGCAGTATTTT
TRBJ2-1,TRBV7-8,NA,NA,CASSPSKSSYNEQFF,TGTGCCAGCAGCCCGTCTAAAAGCTCCTACAATGAGCAGTTCTTC
TRBJ1-2,TRBV6-4,NA,NA,CASSDSTMGGYTF,TGTGCCAGCAGTGACTCGACTATGGGTGGCTACACCTTC
TRBJ2-1,TRBV7-7,NA,TRBD1,CASSLDTGAPKDEQFF,TGTGCTAGCAGCCTGGACACAGGGGCCCCTAAGGATGAGCAGTTCTTC
TRBJ1-1,TRBV7-9,NA,NA,CASSPENRAAFF,TGTGCCAGCAGCCCGGAGAATCGAGCAGCTTTCTTT
TRBJ1-2,TRBV7-3,NA,TRBD1,CASSLTGAEGYTF,TGTGCCAGCAGCCTAACAGGGGCGGAGGGCTACACCTTC
TRBJ1-1,TRBV29-1,NA,NA,CSVAHRAGSTEAFF,TGCAGCGTCGCTCACAGGGCGGGTAGCACTGAAGCTTTCTTT
TRBJ2-7,TRBV19,NA,NA,CASSPAEGLASYEQYF,TGTGCCAGTAGTCCCGCAGAGGGACTTGCTTCCTACGAGCAGTACTTC
TRBJ1-1,TRBV12-5,NA,TRBD1,CASVALRQGNTEAFF,TGTGCTAGTGTTGCTCTGAGACAGGGGAACACTGAAGCTTTCTTT
TRBJ1-2,TRBV19,NA,NA,CASTQRRTASNYGYTF,TGTGCCAGTACCCAGCGACGGACAGCGAGTAACTATGGCTACACCTTC
TRBJ1-6,TRBV7-2,NA,TRBD1,CASSYGTAINSPLHF,TGTGCCAGCAGCTATGGGACAGCTATCAATTCACCCCTCCACTTT
TRBJ2-1,TRBV6-4,NA,TRBD2,CASSPGLAYNEQFF,TGTGCCAGCAGTCCGGGACTAGCCTACAATGAGCAGTTCTTC
TRBJ1-5,TRBV7-6,NA,NA,CASSLALDQPQHF,TGTGCCAGCAGCTTAGCCCTCGATCAGCCCCAGCATTTT
TRBJ2-5,TRBV13,NA,TRBD2,CASSWTSGRVGQETQYF,TGTGCCAGCAGTTGGACTAGCGGGAGGGTGGGCCAAGAGACCCAGTACTTC
TRBJ1-5,TRBV7-2,NA,NA,CASSLSRSPNQPQHF,TGTGCCAGCAGCTTAAGCCGTTCCCCCAATCAGCCCCAGCATTTT
TRBJ1-1,TRBV6-6,NA,NA,CASSSYRNEAFF,TGTGCCAGCAGTTCCTACAGGAATGAAGCTTTCTTT
TRBJ1-1,TRBV4-2,NA,NA,CASSHTSGTEAFF,TGTGCCAGCAGCCATACGTCGGGCACTGAAGCTTTCTTT
TRBJ2-1,TRBV7-6,NA,NA,CASSFSGGGVMDEQFF,TGTGCCAGCAGCTTTAGTGGGGGGGGCGTAATGGATGAGCAGTTCTTC
TRBJ1-4,TRBV6-1,NA,NA,CASRWTDWYGEKLFF,TGTGCCAGCAGGTGGACGGACTGGTATGGTGAAAAACTGTTTTTT
TRBJ1-5,TRBV19,once,TRBD1,CASSTGQGGAQPQHF,TGTGCCAGTAGTACCGGACAGGGAGGTGCTCAGCCCCAGCATTTT
TRBJ2-1,TRBV13,few,TRBD2,CASSLLGGSVHNEQFF,TGTGCCAGCAGCTTGTTGGGCGGGAGTGTCCACAATGAGCAGTTCTTC